This T cell receptor (beta chain) was captured by sequencing in a study of CD8+ T cells in alopecia areata. Study context: Treated individuals took tofacitinib by mouth, 5 to 10 mg twice daily.

Regarding the study as a whole: Scalp samples also yield sequences from resident alphabeta T cells of normal skin. Normal scalp had lower clonality than lesional scalp, with alopecia totalis/universalis lesions showing this most strongly.

It was from alopecia areata patients that lesional scalp punch biopsies and peripheral blood were collected. After isolation, RNA underwent reverse transcription to generate cDNA as the sequencing template. Generated by immunoSEQ multiplex PCR, the TCRdb table keeps only in-frame clones and is missing some. The table lists 150,000 to 200,000 clones, 50% to 60% of them singletons. V was trimmed by 3 bases and J by 2 bases, leaving 10 bases between them. This CDR3 is 14 amino acids long. Germline V lookup: CDR1 SGHAT, CDR2 FQNNGV. With regard to this clone: Its antigen remains unidentified.

This TCR came from a human donor with alopecia areata. The sample consisted of CD4+ T cells sorted from blood, taken at week 0. The chain is built from TRBV11-2 and TRBJ1-2; maybe TRBD1 (5 bases). CDR3 nucleotides: TGTGCCAGCAGCTTCGGACGGGGCAACTATGGCTACACCTTC. It codes for CASSFGRGNYGYTF.